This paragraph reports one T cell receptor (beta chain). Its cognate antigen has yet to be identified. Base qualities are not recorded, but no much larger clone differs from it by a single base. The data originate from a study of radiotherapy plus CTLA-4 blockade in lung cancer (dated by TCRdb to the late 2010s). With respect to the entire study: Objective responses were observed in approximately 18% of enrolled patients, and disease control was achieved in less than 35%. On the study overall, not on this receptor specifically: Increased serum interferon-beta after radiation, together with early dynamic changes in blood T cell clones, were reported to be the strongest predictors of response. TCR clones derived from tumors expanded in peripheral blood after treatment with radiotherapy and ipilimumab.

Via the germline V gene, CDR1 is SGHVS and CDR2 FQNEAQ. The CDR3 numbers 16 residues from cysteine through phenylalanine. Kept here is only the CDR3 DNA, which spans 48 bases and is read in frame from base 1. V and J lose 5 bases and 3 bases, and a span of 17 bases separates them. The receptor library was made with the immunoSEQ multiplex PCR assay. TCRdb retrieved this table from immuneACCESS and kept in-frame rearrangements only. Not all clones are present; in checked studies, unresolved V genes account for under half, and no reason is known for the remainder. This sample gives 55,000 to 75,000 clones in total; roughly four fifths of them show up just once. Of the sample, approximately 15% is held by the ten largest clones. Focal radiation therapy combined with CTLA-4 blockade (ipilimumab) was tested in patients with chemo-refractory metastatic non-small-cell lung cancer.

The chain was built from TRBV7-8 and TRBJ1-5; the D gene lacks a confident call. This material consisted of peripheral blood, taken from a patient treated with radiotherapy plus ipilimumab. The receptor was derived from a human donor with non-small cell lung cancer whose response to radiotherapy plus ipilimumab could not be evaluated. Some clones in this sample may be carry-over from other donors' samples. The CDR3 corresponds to CASSPEGAELNQPQHF. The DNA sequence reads TGTGCCAGCAGCCCAGAGGGCGCAGAACTCAATCAGCCCCAGCATTTT.